The following is a T cell receptor (beta chain) sequence with its context. The sample holds many counts of this clonotype. This receptor's antigen is unknown. No much larger clone exists at a distance of one base, and base qualities are not known. This record belongs to a study of T cells in Graves' hyperthyroidism and ophthalmopathy (dated by TCRdb to the late 2010s). In the study overall: Peripheral blood samples were taken at initial diagnosis, before any treatment was given. TCR V-J signatures able to tell the groups apart were searched for in a discovery cohort of 100 patients, of whom roughly 42 had Graves' ophthalmopathy and about 55 had stable Graves' hyperthyroidism. Whether ophthalmopathy could be predicted prospectively was tested in an independent validation cohort made up of 18 to 20 hyperthyroidism patients plus 17 patients who later progressed to ophthalmopathy. The 75 to 100 discovery patients were divided at random into training and test sets in a 7:3 ratio. In more than 5 Graves' hyperthyroidism patients, the study also compared T-cell repertoires from thyroid tissue with T-cell repertoires from blood. After sampling, hyperthyroidism patients received methimazole starting at 30 mg daily, and ophthalmopathy patients received high-dose intravenous methylprednisolone. According to the paper, TCR Vbeta CDR3 sequencing was carried out on over 130 peripheral blood samples, which came from fewer than 50 ophthalmopathy, around 75 hyperthyroidism and about 17 progressor patients.

Stable Graves' hyperthyroidism was defined as no progression to ophthalmopathy during 18 months of follow-up. Hyperthyroidism patients were aged 18 to 65 years and newly diagnosed, with disease duration of less than 2 months. Patients with uncontrolled infections, other autoimmune diseases, pregnancy or lactation were excluded. Diagnoses were based on clinical symptoms, serum thyroxine and TRAb, thyroid ultrasound and orbital computed tomography. PBMCs were isolated from 8 to 10 ml of fresh peripheral blood by Ficoll-Paque density gradient centrifugation. Total RNA was extracted using Trizol reagent, and RNA quality was assessed on an Agilent 2100 Bioanalyzer. The TCR beta CDR3 regions were amplified from the RNA transcripts. For the first round of RT-PCR on the TCR CDR3, the HTBI primer set was used together with the Qiagen OneStep RT-PCR kit. Libraries were constructed in a second round of multiplex PCR, after which size selection and purification were carried out. Sequencing of the libraries was done on an Illumina HiSeq2000 using paired-end 100 bp reads. The authors processed their data as follows. Raw data were processed with SOAPnuke, discarding reads with adapters, uncalled bases, mean Phred below 15, or no exact constant-primer or identifier match. High-quality paired reads were merged using COPE v1.2.5, and each unique nucleotide sequence was defined as a clonotype. MiTCR v1.1 was used to align the clonotypes against IMGT TRBV, TRBD and TRBJ reference segments. The analysis was restricted to V-J combinations with a frequency above 0.0001, which together covered just over 98% of the repertoires. A TCS score was defined as the ratio between F50 (clonal expansion) and ExV (chaos), using BLOSUM62-based TCRdist between CDR3 peptides within each V-J. Welch's t-statistics and random forest reduced 450 to 600 V-J features to 13, which were used in a naive Bayes classifier (R e1071). TCRdb's own reprocessing of the public reads used fastp at Q25 and MiXCR and kept productive beta chains. Identical CDR3 proteins give one entry, which carries the most common genes and DNA. TCRdb assigned the V and J calls; the authors' analysis was not used. The sample data list fewer than 700,000 distinct CDR3 sequences, and about 16% of these were observed just once. The ten biggest clones cover 3.8% of the sample.

The germline V gene yields SQVTM for CDR1 and ANQGSEA for CDR2. V loses 2 bases, J loses 1 base, and the germline ends lie 11 bases apart. The CDR3 covers 14 residues, taking in both the cysteine and the phenylalanine. The retained sequence is limited to the CDR3, 42 bases, with the frame set at the first base. Results and caveats for the whole study, not just this receptor: No statistical method was used to set the sample size in advance, and investigators knew the group allocation. A 13 V-J signature model separated ophthalmopathy from stable hyperthyroidism, with roughly 88% sensitivity and about 81% specificity in cross-validation and 80%/75% in testing. Most expanded thyroid clonotypes (frequency above 0.001) were also detected in blood, suggesting blood repertoires may reflect thyroid immune responses. In validation, the model predicted progression to ophthalmopathy a median of about 6.5 months before onset, with roughly 70% sensitivity and about 72% specificity.

The sequenced sample consisted of blood. The sequence was collected from a woman aged 30 to 39 with Graves' hyperthyroidism. In this chain, TRBV29-1 is recombined with TRBJ1-1, with the D gene not confidently named. The CDR3 corresponds to CSVERGSKNTEAFF. The nucleotides are TGCAGCGTTGAACGCGGCAGCAAGAACACTGAAGCTTTCTTT.